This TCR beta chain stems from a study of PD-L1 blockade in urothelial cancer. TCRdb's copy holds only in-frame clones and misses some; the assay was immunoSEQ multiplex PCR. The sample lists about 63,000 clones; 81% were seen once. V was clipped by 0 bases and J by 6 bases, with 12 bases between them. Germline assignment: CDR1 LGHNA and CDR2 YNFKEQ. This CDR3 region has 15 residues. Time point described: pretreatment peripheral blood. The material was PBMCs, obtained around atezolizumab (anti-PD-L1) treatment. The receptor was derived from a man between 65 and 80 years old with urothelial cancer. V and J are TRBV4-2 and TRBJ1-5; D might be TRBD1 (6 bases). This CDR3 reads CASSQDAQGTQPQHF. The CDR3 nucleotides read TGTGCCAGCAGCCAAGATGCTCAGGGGACTCAGCCCCAGCATTTT.